These T cell receptor beta chains were read from a single sample in a study of metastatic and nonmetastatic thyroid tumors. TCRdb reprocessed the PCR reads using MiXCR. The sample shows 22,000 or so clones, less than 20% of them seen only once. The sequencing sample was made of blood. All receptors come from a female donor with papillary thyroid cancer or a benign thyroid nodule (not recorded which). Some clones in this sample may be carry-over from other donors' samples. Both conserved end residues are part of each CDR3. Each record gives: CDR3 DNA, CDR3 protein, D gene, clone size, J gene, V gene. D genes are given only for firm matches. Expanded clones are given a class, and other clones once, few, many or no size at all.

CDR3 DNA: TGTGCCAGCAGCTTATTTCCAGGCGAGCAGTACTTC; CDR3 protein: CASSLFPGEQYF; D gene: -; clone size: medium-sized; J gene: TRBJ2-7; V gene: TRBV7-8
CDR3 DNA: TGTGCCAGTACCGCGGATGGGAGAGGGAATCAGCCCCAGCATTTT; CDR3 protein: CASTADGRGNQPQHF; D gene: -; clone size: many; J gene: TRBJ1-5; V gene: TRBV19
CDR3 DNA: TGTGCCAGCAGCCTGGACAGGGGGTTGGGGACCCAGTACTTC; CDR3 protein: CASSLDRGLGTQYF; D gene: TRBD1; clone size: -; J gene: TRBJ2-5; V gene: TRBV5-6
CDR3 DNA: TGCAGTGCTAGAGATTACGGGGGCGGGGGCCCGACAGATACGCAGTATTTT; CDR3 protein: CSARDYGGGGPTDTQYF; D gene: -; clone size: -; J gene: TRBJ2-3; V gene: TRBV20-1
CDR3 DNA: TGTGCCAGCTCACCACTTACGACTCGAACAGATACGCAGTATTTT; CDR3 protein: CASSPLTTRTDTQYF; D gene: -; clone size: many; J gene: TRBJ2-3; V gene: TRBV18
CDR3 DNA: TGTGCCATCAGTGACCCCTGGTACGGATCCTACGAGCAGTACTTC; CDR3 protein: CAISDPWYGSYEQYF; D gene: -; clone size: few; J gene: TRBJ2-7; V gene: TRBV10-3
CDR3 DNA: TGTGCTAGTGGTCCGGGTTGGATTGGGTGGGACTTCTACGAGCAGTACTTC; CDR3 protein: CASGPGWIGWDFYEQYF; D gene: -; clone size: -; J gene: TRBJ2-7; V gene: TRBV12-5
CDR3 DNA: TGTGCCAGCACCCCTGCCCTTGCCCCCTCCTACGAGCAGTACTTC; CDR3 protein: CASTPALAPSYEQYF; D gene: -; clone size: many; J gene: TRBJ2-7; V gene: TRBV6-1
CDR3 DNA: TGTGCCAGCAGTCACAGGGTCAGGGCCAACGTCCTGACTTTC; CDR3 protein: CASSHRVRANVLTF; D gene: -; clone size: few; J gene: TRBJ2-6; V gene: TRBV6-1
CDR3 DNA: TGCAGTGCTGGAGGGGACTATGGCTACACCTTC; CDR3 protein: CSAGGDYGYTF; D gene: -; clone size: -; J gene: TRBJ1-2; V gene: TRBV20-1
CDR3 DNA: TGCGCCAGCAGCTCATCTACAGGGGGCACTGAAGCTTTCTTT; CDR3 protein: CASSSSTGGTEAFF; D gene: TRBD1; clone size: many; J gene: TRBJ1-1; V gene: TRBV5-1